One and the same sample provided the 32 T cell receptor beta chains below, sequenced in a study of glioma-infiltrating T cells. Using RNA template, CDR3s of TCR alpha and beta were amplified with iRepertoire arm-PCR. A single record per CDR3 protein comes from TCRdb applying MiXCR to the multiplex PCR reads. Of about 210,000 distinct CDR3 sequences detected, 30% to 40% appear once; the ten largest clones hold 20%. The sequenced sample was glioma tissue, nonneoplastic brain tissue, or PBMCs (not recorded which). The receptors here all came from a human donor with low-grade glioma or glioblastoma, undergoing nonglioma brain surgery, or in good health (not recorded which).

The CDR3 reads CSVEIPSQGREKLFF. The CDR3 nucleotides read TGCAGCGTTGAAATACCGAGTCAGGGTAGGGAAAAACTGTTTTTT. This chain uses TRBV29-1 with TRBJ1-4; D might be TRBD1 (5 bases). The germline gives CDR1 SQVTM, CDR2 ANQGSEA. Trimming left V 2 bases short and J 8 bases short, with 18 bases between. CDR3 length: 15 residues.

The chain has TRBV4-1 and TRBJ2-5; D perhaps matches TRBD1 (5 bases). In germline, CDR1 is MGHRA, CDR2 YSYEKL. V was shortened by 5 bases and J by 5 bases, with 12 bases between the two germline ends. This CDR3 region has 13 residues. The DNA for the CDR3 is TGCGCCAGCAGCTTCCTTAAGGGGGAGACCCAGTACTTC. Translated: CASSFLKGETQYF.

In its sample, this clonotype was seen many times. This chain uses TRBV6-1 with TRBJ2-7; D remains unclear. This CDR3 is built from 13 residues. Trimming left V 5 bases short and J 6 bases short, with 14 bases between. The V gene's germline CDR1 is MNHNS and CDR2 SASEGT. The CDR3 nucleotides read TGTGCCAGCAGTTCCTTTGGGTCGGGCGAGCAGTACTTC. It is translated as CASSSFGSGEQYF.

On this clonotype: A much larger clone is a single base away; this may be a read error. J is TRBJ2-7 and V is TRBV20-1; unclear D gene. The CDR3 sequence is 14 residues long. Germline V gene data show CDR1 as DFQATT and CDR2 as SNEGSKA (reference sequence). This CDR3 is CSARPRTGTYGQYF. The CDR3 DNA reads as TGCAGTGCTAGACCTAGGACGGGTACCTACGGGCAGTACTTC.

This clonotype has a count of ten or more. The gene calls are TRBV5-1 and TRBJ2-1, with D hard to call. Germline CDR1 SGHRS, CDR2 YFSETQ. CDR3 length: 16 residues. Trimming stripped 0 bases from V and 7 bases from J, with 17 bases between. CDR3 coding DNA: TGCGCCAGCAGCTTGGGTCTACGGAATGGGGTGAATGAGCAGTTCTTC. Its protein product is CASSLGLRNGVNEQFF.

About this clonotype: A much larger clonotype is one base distant, so this may be a read error. CDR3 nucleotides: TGTGCCAGCATCGCTCCGGGACTAGCGGGTCAATACAAGCAGTACTTC. Encoded protein: CASIAPGLAGQYKQYF. The chain carries TRBV28 and TRBJ2-7, with 12 bases matching TRBD2. V was pared by 7 bases and J by 8 bases, with 15 bases of the junction left unmatched. Germline V gene data show CDR1 as MDHEN and CDR2 as SYDVKM. The length of the CDR3 is 16 residues. The full variable domain, with the rest looked up from reference TRBV28 and TRBJ2-7, is DVKVTQSSRYLVKRTGEKVFLECVQDMDHENMFWYRQDPGLGLRLIYFSYDVKMKEKGDIPEGYSVSREKKERFSLILESASTNQTSMYLCASIAPGLAGQYKQYFGPGTRLTVT.

On this clonotype: This may be a read error: a much more frequent sequence differs by one nucleotide. V is TRBV7-2 and J is TRBJ1-2; 9 nucleotides match TRBD1. After removal of 4 bases from V and 9 bases from J, the junction contained 6 bases not matched to a gene. CDR3 length equals 13 residues. Germline V gene data show CDR1 as SGHTA and CDR2 as FQGNSA. The CDR3 nucleotides are TGTGCCAGCAGCTGGACAGGGGTTAACTGCTACACCTTC. It encodes CASSWTGVNCYTF.

The chain employs TRBV29-1 and TRBJ1-4; D unclear. CDR3 length equals 12 residues. Germline CDR1 reads SQVTM; CDR2 reads ANQGSEA. V lost 2 bases, J lost 8 bases, and 9 bases lay in between. DNA for the CDR3: TGCAGCGTTGAAATTGTTGGAGAAAAACTGTTTTTT. It encodes CSVEIVGEKLFF.

Note on this clonotype: A much more abundant neighbour one base away suggests this may be a read error. CDR3 in DNA: TGCGCCAGCAGCCAGGAGTGGACAGCGGGGCGCGAGCAGTTCTTC. Protein: CASSQEWTAGREQFF. The J gene is TRBJ2-1, the V gene TRBV4-1, with D maybe TRBD2 (7 bases). Trimming removed 3 bases at V and 10 bases at J, with 19 bases between. Germline V gene sequence: CDR1 MGHRA, CDR2 YSYEKL. The CDR3 is 15 amino acids.

This clonotype was detected many times. CDR3 sequence: CASSYSILAGFYEQYF. The CDR3 bases are TGTGCCAGCAGTTACTCGATTCTAGCGGGATTCTACGAGCAGTACTTC. The V call is TRBV6-2 or TRBV6-3, the J call TRBJ2-7; TRBD2 aligns across 9 bases. V lost 0 bases, J lost 3 bases, and 6 bases stayed unmatched. This CDR3 contains 16 residues. CDR1 and CDR2 from the germline V gene are MNHEY and SVGEGT.

The chain couples TRBV10-3 to TRBJ2-3, with 9 bases fitting TRBD1. V was clipped by 2 bases and J by 0 bases; unmatched bases: 6. The germline V gene encodes CDR1 ENHRY and CDR2 SYGVKD. The CDR3 is made up of 17 amino acids. The CDR3 DNA is TGTGCCATCAGTGAGGACAGGGGGGATCTTAGCACAGATACGCAGTATTTT. It encodes CAISEDRGDLSTDTQYF.

Concerning this clonotype itself: A much larger clone lies a single base off, so this may be a read error. The chain carries TRBV18 and TRBJ2-5; no clear D. The V end lost 1 base, the J end lost 3 bases, and 6 bases lay between the germline ends. Germline V gene lookup returns CDR1 KGHSH and CDR2 LQKENI. CDR3 length equals 13 residues. CDR3 coding DNA: TGTGCCAGCTCACCACTGGGGAAAGAGACCCAGTACTTC. As protein: CASSPLGKETQYF.

This clonotype was picked up many times. This chain uses TRBV7-9 with TRBJ2-5; no reliable D call. Germline CDR1 is SEHNR and CDR2 is FQNEAQ (reference sequence). CDR3 length equals 15 residues. V lost 5 bases, J lost 2 bases, and 15 bases lay in between. The CDR3 DNA reads as TGTGCCAGCAGCAATTTCGGCAACGATCAAGAGACCCAGTACTTC. Translation gives CASSNFGNDQETQYF.

There are many counts of this clonotype. This chain joins TRBV4-1 and TRBJ2-7; D is possibly TRBD2 (5 bases). From germline, CDR1 is MGHRA and CDR2 YSYEKL. This CDR3 is built from 17 residues. Trimming shortened V by 1 base and J by 3 bases, and 19 bases separated the two germline ends. The CDR3 loop is CASSQGHSDYGLYEQYF. The CDR3 DNA reads TGCGCCAGCAGCCAAGGTCACAGCGACTACGGACTCTACGAGCAGTACTTC.

V is TRBV18 and J is TRBJ2-1; 8 bases agree with TRBD2. This CDR3 comprises 16 residues. The trim removed 2 bases at V and 9 bases at J, leaving 12 bases unmatched. Germline-derived CDR1 and CDR2 are KGHSH and LQKENI. CDR3 coding DNA: TGTGCCAGCTCACCAAATCTAGCGGGTATCGGCGGTGAGCAGTTCTTC. The encoded protein is CASSPNLAGIGGEQFF.

This clonotype was detected a few times. This CDR3 is missing its conserved last phenylalanine or tryptophan, likely due to a read error. This chain connects TRBV4-1 to TRBJ1-2; TRBD1 agrees at 8 bases. This CDR3 comprises 18 residues. Germline-derived CDR1 and CDR2 are MGHRA and YSYEKL. The V segment lost 1 base and the J segment 4 bases; nucleotides outside the gene matches: 14. DNA for the CDR3: TGCGCCAGCAGCCAAGCGGCGGCAGGGGGCCTTAATACCTATGGCTACACCCTC. The encoded protein is CASSQAAAGGLNTYGYTL.

This clonotype was counted many times. CDR3 in amino acids: CSAARDRGHGNTIYF. CDR3 nucleotide sequence: TGCAGTGCTGCCCGGGACAGGGGGCATGGAAACACCATATATTTT. The chain couples TRBV20-1 to TRBJ1-3, with TRBD1 matching 12 bases. There are 15 residues in the CDR3. Per germline, CDR1 DFQATT and CDR2 SNEGSKA (reference sequence). The ends lost 5 bases at V and 3 bases at J; junction bases unmatched: 5.

As concerns this clonotype: With a much larger clone just one base away, this may be a read error. The J gene is TRBJ2-2, the V gene TRBV6-1, with 11 bases that match TRBD2. This CDR3 has 21 residues. CDR1 MNHNS and CDR2 SASEGT come from the germline V gene. The CDR3 nucleotides read TGTGCCAGCAGCCAACGCGTTCCGGGACTAGCGGTTAGAGGCGACACCCGGGAGCTGTTTTTT. This sequence encodes CASSQRVPGLAVRGDTRELFF.

This clonotype occurred many times. The chain is built from TRBV27 and TRBJ1-2; 10 bases match TRBD1. The length of the CDR3 is 13 residues. Trimming at V came to 4 bases and at J to 6 bases, leaving 2 bases not matched to a gene. Germline lookup yields CDR1 MNHEY and CDR2 SMNVEV (reference sequence). The CDR3 spells CASSSDRGNGYTF. As DNA, the CDR3 is TGTGCCAGCAGTTCGGACAGGGGGAATGGCTACACCTTC.

With regard to this clonotype: This may be a read error: a much more frequent sequence differs by one nucleotide. V is TRBV5-4 and J is TRBJ1-1; no definite D call. The germline CDR1 and CDR2 sequences are SGHNT and YYREEE (reference sequence). The CDR3 spans 13 residues. CDR3 amino acids: CDSSSTPNTEAFF. In nucleotides, the CDR3 is TGTGACAGCAGCTCTACACCGAACACTGAAGCTTTCTTT.

Many counts were recorded for this clonotype. The CDR3 reads CASSQVFRDSPLHF. The CDR3 nucleotides are TGTGCCAGCAGCCAAGTATTTAGGGATTCACCCCTCCACTTT. V and J are TRBV14 and TRBJ1-6; unclear D gene. Looked up from germline, CDR1 is SGHDN and CDR2 is FVKESK. This CDR3 comprises 14 residues. The V gene lost 1 base and the J gene lost 8 bases, with 9 bases spanning the gap. The complete variable domain, with remaining parts taken from reference TRBV14 and TRBJ1-6, reads EAGVTQFPSHSVIEKGQTVTLRCDPISGHDNLYWYRRVMGKEIKFLLHFVKESKQDESGMPNNRFLAERTGGTYSTLKVQPAELEDSGVYFCASSQVFRDSPLHFGNGTRLTVT.

This clonotype was recorded many times. This chain links TRBV5-1 with TRBJ2-1; D ambiguous. Germline values: CDR1 SGHRS, CDR2 YFSETQ. CDR3 length equals 15 residues. V lost 4 bases and J 8 bases, leaving 19 bases between the germline ends. CDR3 sequence: CASSLRSSPGDEQFF. In nucleotides, the CDR3 is TGCGCCAGCAGCCTTCGTTCGTCCCCAGGCGATGAGCAGTTCTTC. The full variable domain, rest sourced from reference TRBV5-1 and TRBJ2-1, is KAGVTQTPRYLIKTRGQQVTLSCSPISGHRSVSWYQQTPGQGLQFLFEYFSETQRNKGNFPGRFSGRQFSNSRSEMNVSTLELGDSALYLCASSLRSSPGDEQFFGPGTRLTVL.

In the case of this clonotype: A clone one base away is much larger, so this may be a read error. V and J are TRBV3-1 and TRBJ2-1; TRBD2 matches 7 bases. Per the germline V gene, CDR1 is LGHDT and CDR2 is YNNKEL (reference sequence). The CDR3 consists of 16 residues. After removal of 6 bases from V and 7 bases from J, the junction contained 15 bases not matched to a gene. The CDR3 loop reads CASRRPRGEGTNEQFF. CDR3 bases: TGTGCCAGCAGACGACCCCGGGGGGAGGGGACTAATGAGCAGTTCTTC.

As regards this clonotype: With a much larger clone just one base away, this may be a read error. The chain is built from TRBV2 and TRBJ2-5; 8 bases fit TRBD1. CDR1 SNHLY and CDR2 FYNNEI come from the germline V gene. This CDR3 is built from 14 residues. The CDR3 reads CASSRDRMKEAQYF. The DNA of the CDR3 is TGTGCCAGCAGCCGGGACAGGATGAAAGAGGCCCAGTACTTC.

This clonotype has at least ten counts. The chain has TRBV6-1 and TRBJ2-7, with D maybe TRBD2 (5 bases). The CDR3 is made up of 14 amino acids. Trimming left V 6 bases short and J 0 bases short, with 12 bases between. Germline lookup yields CDR1 MNHNS and CDR2 SASEGT. CDR3 in DNA: TGTGCCAGCAGGAGGACGGCGGGCTCCTACGAGCAGTACTTC. Translated: CASRRTAGSYEQYF.

Notes on this clonotype: A much larger clone lies a single base off, so this may be a read error. The V call is TRBV2, the J call TRBJ2-5; maybe TRBD2 (5 bases). Germline loops: CDR1 SNHLY, CDR2 FYNNEI. This CDR3 has 11 amino acids. V dropped 5 bases and J dropped 9 bases, with 10 bases sitting between them. The chain's CDR3 is CASSQDGAQYF. DNA for the CDR3: TGTGCCAGCAGTCAGGACGGGGCCCAGTACTTC.

This clonotype has at least ten counts. This sequence joins TRBV6-1 and TRBJ2-1; D gene ambiguous. Germline V gene data show CDR1 as MNHNS and CDR2 as SASEGT. V was shortened by 6 bases and J by 5 bases, with 8 bases between the two germline ends. This CDR3 has 12 amino acids. In DNA form, the CDR3 reads TGTGCCAGCAGCCGGGCTGACAATGAGCAGTTCTTC. It encodes CASSRADNEQFF.

This clonotype was counted at least ten times. This rearrangement joins TRBV7-2 to TRBJ1-1; no clear D gene. This CDR3 spans 13 amino acids. In germline, CDR1 is SGHTA, CDR2 FQGNSA. V dropped 3 bases and J dropped 3 bases, with 8 bases sitting between them. This CDR3 is CASSFTSDTEAFF. In nucleotides, the CDR3 is TGTGCCAGCAGCTTTACAAGCGACACTGAAGCTTTCTTT.

The chain uses TRBV5-1 and TRBJ2-3, with TRBD2 identical over 12 bases. The germline gives CDR1 SGHRS, CDR2 YFSETQ. After removal of 0 bases from V and 1 base from J, the junction contained 6 bases not matched to a gene. The CDR3 length is 18 residues. The CDR3: CASSLGLAGAIGTDTQYF. The CDR3 coding sequence is TGCGCCAGCAGCTTGGGACTAGCGGGAGCGATCGGCACAGATACGCAGTATTTT.

There are many counts of this clonotype. This chain joins TRBV14 and TRBJ1-1; D not certain. CDR1 and CDR2 from the germline V gene are SGHDN and FVKESK. With 0 bases removed from V and 8 bases from J, the gap between germline ends came to 10 bases. The CDR3 has 13 amino acids. The CDR3 here is CASSQEVTFEAFF. DNA for the CDR3: TGTGCCAGCAGCCAAGAGGTGACTTTCGAAGCTTTCTTT.

The gene calls are TRBV11-2 and TRBJ2-1, with TRBD1 as a possible D gene (6 bases). The V end was cut by 5 bases, the J end by 6 bases, with 17 bases between. CDR1 SGHAT and CDR2 FQNNGV come from the germline V gene. The CDR3 consists of 15 residues. CDR3 amino acids: CASSRVQGRGNEQFF. The CDR3 nucleotides are TGTGCCAGCAGCCGAGTACAGGGAAGGGGCAATGAGCAGTTCTTC.

Concerning this clonotype itself: This CDR3 fails to terminate in the conserved phenylalanine or tryptophan, so it likely reflects a read error. J is TRBJ2-1 and V is TRBV20-1, with no clear D. The germline CDR1 and CDR2 sequences are DFQATT and SNEGSKA (reference sequence). With 5 bases removed from V and 0 bases from J, the gap between germline ends came to 14 bases. The CDR3 is made up of 15 amino acids. The chain's CDR3 is CSAHLFTSSYNEQFL. The CDR3 DNA sequence: TGCAGTGCTCACCTCTTCACGAGCTCCTACAATGAGCAGTTCTTG.